This passage covers 5 T cell receptor beta chains from one sample sequenced in a study of response to subunit inactivated influenza vaccine. Each CDR3 protein is one row after TCRdb ran MiXCR on the RT-PCR reads. The profile covers roughly 780,000 distinct CDR3 sequences, with approximately 17% appearing a single time and 9.5% to 13% taken by the ten largest. Source: PBMCs from blood, taken approximately 5 days after vaccination. The receptors stem from a man aged 45-65 years who received an inactivated influenza vaccine.

This clonotype has only a few counts. The V and J genes are TRBV2 and TRBJ2-1; tentatively, D is TRBD1 or TRBD2 (5 bases each). Germline CDR1 is SNHLY and CDR2 is FYNNEI. Deletions cut 6 bases from V and 4 bases from J, with 16 bases between. This CDR3 spans 15 amino acids. This CDR3 is CASRAQGWRYNEQFF. CDR3 sequence (DNA): TGTGCCAGCAGAGCTCAGGGATGGAGGTACAATGAGCAGTTCTTC.

The chain uses TRBV20-1 and TRBJ2-7; 10 bases fit TRBD2. V lost 0 bases, J lost 5 bases, and 10 bases stayed unmatched. CDR1 and CDR2 (germline): DFQATT, SNEGSKA (reference sequence). The length of the CDR3 is 16 residues. In nucleotides, the CDR3 is TGCAGTGCTAGAGATCCAGTGGTAGCGGGAGGCCACGAGCAGTACTTC. Protein product: CSARDPVVAGGHEQYF.

In its sample, this clonotype was seen a few times. The rearrangement joins TRBV6-1 to TRBJ1-5; D not certain. This CDR3 region has 16 residues. Trimming stripped 3 bases from V and 0 bases from J, with 12 bases between. The germline V gene encodes CDR1 MNHNS and CDR2 SASEGT. The CDR3 sequence: CASSEGQAYSNQPQHF. In DNA form, the CDR3 reads TGTGCCAGCAGTGAGGGTCAGGCCTATAGCAATCAGCCCCAGCATTTT.

The genes are TRBV3-1 and TRBJ1-1, with a weak D call TRBD1 (5 bases). CDR1 and CDR2 from the germline V gene are LGHDT and YNNKEL (reference sequence). The CDR3 has 13 residues. V was shortened by 0 bases and J by 9 bases, with 11 bases between the two germline ends. The CDR3 nucleotides are TGTGCCAGCAGCCAAGAGGGGGGGACTAAAGCTTTCTTT. Amino acids: CASSQEGGTKAFF.

There are a few counts of this clonotype. The CDR3 sequence is CASSQDRGTWELFF. For the CDR3, the DNA is TGTGCCAGCAGCCAAGACAGGGGGACGTGGGAGCTGTTTTTT. The chain has TRBV12-3 or TRBV12-4 and TRBJ2-2; 9 bases align to TRBD1. V was clipped by 6 bases and J by 9 bases; unmatched bases: 8. The CDR3 runs 14 residues.